This T cell receptor beta chain was captured in a study of sequential checkpoint blockade in melanoma. The overall study: Maintenance nivolumab came after either treatment sequence.

The trim removed 1 base at V and 6 bases at J, leaving 8 bases unmatched. CDR1 SGHNT and CDR2 YENEEA come from the germline V gene. CDR3 length equals 15 residues. General study results and limits: PD-L1 staining and CD8+ counts, not mutational load, tracked tumor T-cell clonality. About 30 times likelier clinical benefit followed increased tumor T-cell fraction and clonality.

At least ten counts were recorded for this clone. What it binds is not known. Data came from immunoSEQ multiplex PCR; TCRdb stores just in-frame clones and leaves some out. Of 5,000 to 8,000 clones in the sample, about 21% were seen once. Indicated treatment: randomized to nivolumab then ipilimumab (arm A) or the reverse (arm B). Specimen: tumor tissue (inferred from file names), collected from a patient given nivolumab and ipilimumab in sequence. This clonotype was sampled from a human donor with melanoma. The rearrangement uses TRBV11-3 and TRBJ2-7; 8 nucleotides match TRBD1. The CDR3 region has the DNA TGTGCCAGCAGCTTAGTGAGGACAGGGAACGGCGAGCAGTACTTC. Amino acid sequence: CASSLVRTGNGEQYF.